This TCR beta chain was sequenced in a study of vaccination and CD4 T cells after COVID-19. As regards this clonotype: Its antigen is as yet unknown.

Treatment given: approximately nine-day PBMC culture with coronavirus spike peptide pools or control peptides (ViraFEST assay). It was before the COVID-19 pandemic (2011-2018) that the unexposed donor's CD4+ T cells were collected. The Oncomine TCR Beta short-read assay was applied to DNA of cultured CD4+ T cells. The authors extracted genomic DNA from cultured CD4+ T cells. TCRdb ran MiXCR on the PCR reads and lists one entry per CDR3 protein. The sample lists about 9,500 distinct CDR3 sequences, roughly 27% occurring once. Germline CDR1 reads GTSNPN; CDR2 reads SVGIG (reference sequence). V gave up 4 bases and J gave up 12 bases, with 10 bases separating them. CDR3 length: 11 amino acids.

The sequenced sample was CD4+ T cells from blood, cultured in vitro. This sequence joins TRBV30 and TRBJ1-6; D is unresolved. The clonotype was recovered from a human donor in good health. The CDR3 is CAWNQPQPLHF. The CDR3 DNA reads TGTGCCTGGAATCAGCCTCAACCCCTCCACTTT.